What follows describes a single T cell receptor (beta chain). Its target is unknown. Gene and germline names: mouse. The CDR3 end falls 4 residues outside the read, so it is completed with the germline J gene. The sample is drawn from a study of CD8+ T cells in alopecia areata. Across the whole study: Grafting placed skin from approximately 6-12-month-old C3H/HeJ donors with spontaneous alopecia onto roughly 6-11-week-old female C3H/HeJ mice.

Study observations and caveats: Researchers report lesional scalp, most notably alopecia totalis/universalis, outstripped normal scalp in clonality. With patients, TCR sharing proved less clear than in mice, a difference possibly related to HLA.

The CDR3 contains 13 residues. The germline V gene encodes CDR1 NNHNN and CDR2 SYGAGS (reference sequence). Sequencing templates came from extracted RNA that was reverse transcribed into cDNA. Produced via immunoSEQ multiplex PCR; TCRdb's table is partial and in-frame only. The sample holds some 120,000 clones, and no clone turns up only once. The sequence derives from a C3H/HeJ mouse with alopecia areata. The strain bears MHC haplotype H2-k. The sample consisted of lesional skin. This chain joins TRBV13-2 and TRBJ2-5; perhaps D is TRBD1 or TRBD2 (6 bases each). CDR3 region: CASGEGAGDTQYF. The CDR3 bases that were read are TGTGCCAGCGGTGAGGGGGCGGGAGAC.